This passage covers 32 T cell receptor beta chains from one sample sequenced in a study of tissue T cells after allogeneic stem cell transplantation (dated 2022 in TCRdb). The time point label on this specimen signifies: mouse harvest day 7 after allogeneic transplant. Mouse grafts consisting of 10^7 T-cell-depleted bone marrow cells combined with 10^6 splenic CD5+ T cells were administered by tail vein injection. The protocol used for the library was the immunoSEQ multiplex PCR assay. This is the immuneACCESS table as TCRdb keeps it, with only in-frame sequences that have V and J called. A part of the clones is gone; compared with another copy, unresolved V genes explain less than half, and the rest is unexplained. This sample is represented by roughly 5,300 clones; about half of them were singletons. The top ten clones comprise 9% of the sample. Sequencing used gut tissue. All receptors derive from a female BALB/c mouse given C57BL/6 T cells with graft-versus-host disease after an allogeneic hematopoietic cell transplant.

Concerning this clone itself: Gene labels here are mouse ones. Sequencing ends 1 residue short of the CDR3 end; the germline J gene provides the rest. The chain combines TRBV31 with TRBJ2-2; no clear D. Trimming removed 0 bases from V and 0 bases from J, with 8 bases in between. Germline CDR1 and CDR2: GKSSPN and SITVG. The CDR3 runs to 15 residues. The CDR3 loop reads CAWSLQTPNTGQLYF. CDR3 bases read: TGTGCCTGGAGTCTACAGACACCAAACACCGGGCAGCTCTAC. Variable domain in full (rest from reference TRBV31 and TRBJ2-2): AQTIHQWPVAEIKAVGSPLSLGCTIKGKSSPNLYWYWQATGGTLQQLFYSITVGQVESVVQLNLSASRPKDDQFILSTEKLLLSHSGFYLCAWSLQTPNTGQLYFGEGSKLTVL.

This clone is judged large (0.1 to 1%). These gene names are mouse names. Coverage ceases 1 residue before the CDR3 finishes, and the germline J gene fills in the end. The chain uses TRBV13-2 and TRBJ2-7; D gene uncertain. This CDR3 region has 12 residues. Germline assignment: CDR1 NNHNN and CDR2 SYGAGS (reference sequence). V was cut by 0 bases and J by 7 bases, with 8 bases left in between. CDR3 sequence: CASGDAGWEQYF. Partial CDR3 DNA: TGTGCCAGCGGTGATGCCGGGTGGGAACAGTAC.

This clone was detected a few times. Gene names follow the mouse nomenclature. CDR3 loop: CTCSAGQSETLYF. The part of the CDR3 DNA that was read is TGCACCTGCAGTGCAGGACAGTCAGAAACGCTGTAT. The chain has TRBV1 and TRBJ2-3; tentative D call: TRBD1 (5 bases). Read sequence stops 1 residue before the CDR3 end, and the germline J gene provides the missing end. The CDR3 has 13 amino acids. Germline V gene data show CDR1 as NSQYPW and CDR2 as LRSPGD (reference sequence). The germline V and J ends were trimmed by 1 base and 4 bases, with 6 bases remaining between them.

By frequency in the sample, this clone is large (0.1 to 1%). Here the gene names and germline are mouse. The CDR3 spells CASSDAGRSSYEQYF. Incomplete CDR3 DNA: TGTGCCAGCAGTGATGCTGGGAGGAGCTCCTATGAACAGTAC. The genes are TRBV13-3 and TRBJ2-7, with a tentative D call TRBD2 (5 bases). The sequenced fragment ends 1 residue before the CDR3 boundary, so the rest is inferred from the germline J gene. This CDR3 comprises 15 residues. Trimming removed 0 bases from V and 0 bases from J, with 10 bases in between. Germline values: CDR1 NNHDY, CDR2 SYVADS.

By proportion, this clone is medium-sized. Mouse gene names apply. The CDR3 goes on 1 residue after the read ends, and that part is filled in from the germline J gene. The chain combines TRBV4 with TRBJ2-2; D unresolved. There are 12 residues in the CDR3. V was shortened by 3 bases and J by 3 bases, with 2 bases between the two germline ends. Per germline, CDR1 LGHDT and CDR2 YNNKQL (reference sequence). The covered CDR3 bases are TGTGCCAGCAGCTATCACACCGGGCAGCTCTAC. Amino acid sequence: CASSYHTGQLY. The entire CDR3 is CASSYHTGQLYF. The full variable domain, completed using reference TRBV4 and TRBJ2-2, is ETAVFQTPNYHVTQVGNEVSFNCKQTLGHDTMYWYKQDSKKLLKIMFSYNNKQLIVNETVPRRFSPQSSDKAHLNLRIKSVEPEDSAVYLCASSYHTGQLYFGEGSKLTVL.

Notes on this clone: A much larger clone differs by one base, so this may be a read error. Gene names are mouse gene names. The read gets to within 1 residue of the CDR3 end, and the germline J gene fills in the rest. V and J are TRBV5 and TRBJ2-7; 10 bases are shared with TRBD1. Germline CDR1 LGHNA, CDR2 YNLKQL (reference sequence). V lost 4 bases and J lost 4; bases outside the gene matches: 1. The CDR3 covers 13 residues. This CDR3 reads CASSPDRGYEQYF. The covered CDR3 bases are TGTGCCAGCAGCCCGGACAGGGGGTATGAACAGTAC.

Remarks on this clone: Gene names and germline match the mouse. The sequence runs out 1 residue before the end of the CDR3; the remainder is reconstructed from the germline J gene. The V and J genes are TRBV26 and TRBJ1-1, with D uncertain. V lost 4 bases, J lost 5 bases, and 5 bases lay in between. Germline CDR1 is KGHPV and CDR2 is FQNQEV (reference sequence). This CDR3 contains 11 residues. Incomplete CDR3 DNA: TGTGCCAGCAGTCGGGAGACAGAAGTCTTC. Its translation: CASSRETEVF. The whole CDR3 protein reads CASSRETEVFF.

About this clone: Mouse names are used for the genes. The CDR3 end lies 1 residue beyond the end of the read and is filled in from the germline J gene. The gene calls are TRBV29 and TRBJ2-4; D not certain. Looked up from germline, CDR1 is MSHET and CDR2 is SYDVDS. V lost 3 bases, J lost 0 bases, and 7 bases lay in between. This CDR3 contains 14 residues. CDR3 amino acids: CASSFPGSQNTLYF. The CDR3 DNA, read in part, is TGTGCTAGCAGTTTTCCAGGTAGTCAAAACACCTTGTAC.

This clone was picked up a small number of times. Gene names denote mouse genes. The read halts 1 residue ahead of the CDR3 end, with the missing end drawn from the germline J gene. This chain connects TRBV26 to TRBJ2-7, with 9 bases fitting TRBD2. The CDR3 has 15 residues. With V trimmed by 5 bases and J by 0 bases, 5 bases remained unmatched. Germline assignment: CDR1 KGHPV and CDR2 FQNQEV (reference sequence). CDR3 bases read: TGTGCCAGCAGTTTCGGACTGGGGTCCTCCTATGAACAGTAC. Amino acid sequence: CASSFGLGSSYEQY. The whole CDR3 sequence is CASSFGLGSSYEQYF.

Of note for this clone: Mouse germline and gene names are used. The read gets to within 1 residue of the CDR3 end, and the germline J gene fills in the rest. The genes are TRBV13-1 and TRBJ2-4; 7 bases are a match to TRBD1. Unmatched junction bases numbered 3, after V lost 2 bases and J lost 0 bases. CDR3 length: 15 residues. CDR1 is NSHNY and CDR2 is SYGAGN in the germline V gene. The DNA read from the CDR3 is TGTGCCAGCAGTGAACGGGACAGTAGTCAAAACACCTTGTAC. Protein: CASSERDSSQNTLY. The CDR3 as a whole reads CASSERDSSQNTLYF.

With regard to this clone: Any gene name here is a mouse gene name. Coverage ceases 1 residue before the CDR3 finishes, and the germline J gene fills in the end. This chain uses TRBV3 with TRBJ2-7, with 10 bases matching TRBD2. This CDR3 has 14 residues. Germline V gene lookup returns CDR1 SNHLY and CDR2 FYNGKV (reference sequence). With 4 bases clipped from V and 4 bases from J, the junction kept 4 bases outside the gene matches. This CDR3 is CASSSPTGGYEQYF. The CDR3 DNA, read in part, is TGTGCCAGCAGCTCCCCGACTGGGGGGTATGAACAGTAC.

In the case of this clone: These gene names are mouse names. The read ends 1 residue early relative to the CDR3; the germline J gene fills the gap. The chain recombines TRBV26 with TRBJ1-1; 8 nucleotides align to TRBD1. Trimming took 6 bases from V and 4 from J; bases not matched to a gene: 4. The CDR3 loop spans 13 amino acids. The germline V gene encodes CDR1 KGHPV and CDR2 FQNQEV (reference sequence). CDR3 residues: CASSPGQVTEVFF. The sequenced part of the CDR3 DNA is TGTGCCAGCAGCCCGGGACAGGTCACAGAAGTCTTC.

To note about this clone: Germline and genes here are mouse. Coverage ceases 1 residue before the CDR3 finishes, and the germline J gene fills in the end. The genes are TRBV31 and TRBJ2-2, with a possible D match to TRBD2 (6 bases). This CDR3 spans 14 amino acids. V lost 0 bases to trimming and J lost 4 bases, with 9 bases between them. Germline V gene lookup returns CDR1 GKSSPN and CDR2 SITVG. CDR3: CAWSLWGTTGQLYF. CDR3 DNA (partial): TGTGCCTGGAGTCTATGGGGGACCACCGGGCAGCTCTAC. Full variable domain (rest looked up from reference TRBV31 and TRBJ2-2): AQTIHQWPVAEIKAVGSPLSLGCTIKGKSSPNLYWYWQATGGTLQQLFYSITVGQVESVVQLNLSASRPKDDQFILSTEKLLLSHSGFYLCAWSLWGTTGQLYFGEGSKLTVL.

Comments on this clone: Mouse names are used for the genes. The read ends 1 residue before the CDR3 terminus; that terminus is restored from the germline J gene. V and J are TRBV14 and TRBJ1-4; unclear D gene. V was clipped by 0 bases and J by 1 base, with 7 bases between them. The germline V gene encodes CDR1 SGHDT and CDR2 FRDEAV. CDR3 length equals 15 residues. The CDR3 sequence: CASSFWRNSNERLFF. Partial CDR3 DNA: TGTGCCAGCAGTTTCTGGCGGAATTCCAACGAAAGATTATTT.

This clone has just a few counts. Gene names and germline refer to mouse. The read terminates 1 residue ahead of where the CDR3 ends, so the germline J gene completes it. The V gene is TRBV19, the J gene TRBJ2-7, with a possible D match to TRBD2 (6 bases). This CDR3 contains 14 residues. The germline V gene encodes CDR1 FNHDT and CDR2 SITEND (reference sequence). Trimming shortened V by 2 bases and J by 0 bases, and 9 bases separated the two germline ends. CDR3 DNA, as far as it was read: TGTGCCAGCAGTATCGGGGGGAGCTCCTATGAACAGTAC. This translates into CASSIGGSSYEQY. The complete CDR3 sequence is CASSIGGSSYEQYF.

This clone was picked up a small number of times. These gene names are mouse names. The read stops 1 residue short of the end of the CDR3; the missing end is completed from the germline J gene. The J gene is TRBJ2-7, the V gene TRBV13-2, with TRBD2 as a possible D gene (5 bases). Germline V CDR1 and CDR2: NNHNN, SYGAGS (reference sequence). The CDR3 consists of 14 residues. Trimming took off 0 bases at V and 4 bases at J, with 11 bases between the two ends. CDR3 region: CASGDEAWVYEQYF. CDR3 DNA (partial): TGTGCCAGCGGTGATGAGGCCTGGGTGTATGAACAGTAC.

In its sample, this clone was seen a few times. Genes and germline come from the mouse. With the read ending 1 residue before the CDR3 end, the germline J gene is used to fill in that end. V usage is TRBV3 and J usage is TRBJ2-3, with 9 positions matching TRBD2. CDR1 and CDR2 (germline): SNHLY, FYNGKV (reference sequence). With 4 bases clipped from V and 0 bases from J, the junction kept 5 bases outside the gene matches. The CDR3 spans 16 residues. This chain's CDR3 is CASSSRLGASAETLYF. CDR3 DNA (partial): TGTGCCAGCAGCTCCCGACTGGGGGCTAGTGCAGAAACGCTGTAT. Variable domain in full (rest from reference TRBV3 and TRBJ2-3): GPKVLQIPSHQIIDMGQMVTLNCDPVSNHLYFYWYKQILGQQMEFLVNFYNGKVMEKSKLFKDQFSVERPDGSYFTLKIQPTALEDSAVYFCASSSRLGASAETLYFGSGTRLTVL.

In this sample, this clone turned up a few times. The gene names given are mouse names. Sequencing ends 1 residue short of the CDR3 end; the germline J gene provides the rest. This chain uses TRBV12-1 with TRBJ2-7, with D possibly called TRBD1 or TRBD2 (5 bases each). The CDR3 consists of 15 residues. CDR1 is SGHSN and CDR2 is HYEKVE in the germline V gene. Trimming took 0 bases from V and 0 from J, leaving 11 bases between them. CDR3 DNA (partial): TGTGCCAGCTCTCTCGCGGGGGTCAGCTCCTATGAACAGTAC. Amino acids: CASSLAGVSSYEQY. The full-length CDR3 reads as CASSLAGVSSYEQYF.

On this clone itself: The genes and germline here are from mouse. Sequencing ends 1 residue short of the CDR3 end; the germline J gene provides the rest. The chain joins TRBV26 to TRBJ1-1, with 7 bases aligning to TRBD1. CDR3 length: 13 amino acids. Germline lookup yields CDR1 KGHPV and CDR2 FQNQEV (reference sequence). J was trimmed by 4 bases and V by 8 bases; bases with no gene match: 7. CDR3 region: CASGRQGGTEVFF. The sequenced CDR3 bases are TGTGCCAGCGGAAGACAGGGAGGCACAGAAGTCTTC.

This clone showed up just a few times. Any gene name here is a mouse gene name. The CDR3 end falls 1 residue outside the read, so it is completed with the germline J gene. The V and J genes are TRBV14 and TRBJ2-7, with TRBD1 as a possible D gene (6 bases). CDR1 is SGHDT and CDR2 is FRDEAV in the germline V gene. The CDR3 has 12 residues. V lost 4 bases, J lost 4 bases, and 9 bases lay in between. The CDR3 bases that were read are TGTGCCAGCAGTCCACAGGGTTATGAACAGTAC. This sequence encodes CASSPQGYEQY. The complete CDR3 sequence is CASSPQGYEQYF.

Comment on this clone: The gene names here belong to mouse. The CDR3 goes on 1 residue after the read ends, and that part is filled in from the germline J gene. The V call is TRBV26, the J call TRBJ2-3; 7 nucleotides match TRBD2. CDR1 and CDR2 from the germline V gene are KGHPV and FQNQEV (reference sequence). CDR3 size: 14 residues. Trimming took 5 bases from V and 0 from J; bases not matched to a gene: 2. The CDR3 protein is CASSMGGSAETLYF. The part of the CDR3 DNA that was read is TGTGCCAGCAGTATGGGGGGAAGTGCAGAAACGCTGTAT.

In regard to this clone: The gene names given are mouse names. Partial CDR3 DNA: TGTGCCAGCAGATCCTTACTGGGGGGCCAAGACACCCAGTAC. It is translated as CASRSLLGGQDTQY. The CDR3 in full is CASRSLLGGQDTQYF. The gene calls are TRBV26 and TRBJ2-5; 9 nucleotides align to TRBD2. The CDR3 extends 1 residue past the end of the read, so its final part is completed from the germline J gene. Germline-derived CDR1 and CDR2 are KGHPV and FQNQEV (reference sequence). Trimming removed 6 bases from V and 2 bases from J; junction bases left unmatched: 6. The CDR3 covers 15 residues.

Comments on this clone: All gene names here are mouse names. The DNA ends 1 residue before the CDR3 does, and the rest of the CDR3 is filled in from the germline J gene. The chain joins TRBV26 to TRBJ1-4, with TRBD1 as a possible D gene (6 bases). Deletions cut 7 bases from V and 3 bases from J, with 12 bases between. Germline V gene sequence: CDR1 KGHPV, CDR2 FQNQEV (reference sequence). The CDR3 is 14 amino acids. The part of the CDR3 DNA that was read is TGTGCCAGCATTCCGGGACATACCAACGAAAGATTATTT. This codes for CASIPGHTNERLF. The full CDR3 reads CASIPGHTNERLFF.

This clone was recorded a few times. All gene names here are mouse names. The read halts 1 residue ahead of the CDR3 end, with the missing end drawn from the germline J gene. The V call is TRBV26, the J call TRBJ2-4, with D tentatively TRBD1 or TRBD2 (5 bases each). The germline CDR1 and CDR2 sequences are KGHPV and FQNQEV (reference sequence). CDR3 size: 13 residues. The V end was cut by 5 bases, the J end by 0 bases, with 6 bases between. Incomplete CDR3 DNA: TGTGCCAGCAGTGGGGGAAGTCAAAACACCTTGTAC. The encoded protein is CASSGGSQNTLY. The full CDR3 protein reads CASSGGSQNTLYF. The whole variable domain, filled in from reference TRBV26 and TRBJ2-4, reads NSKVIQTPRYLVKGQGQKAKMRCIPEKGHPVVFWYQQNKNNEFKFLINFQNQEVLQQIDMTEKRFSAECPSNSPCSLEIQSSEAGDSALYLCASSGGSQNTLYFGAGTRLSVL.

Remarks on this clone: Germline and genes: mouse. The CDR3 end lies 1 residue beyond the end of the read and is filled in from the germline J gene. This chain links TRBV23 with TRBJ1-2. Germline-derived CDR1 and CDR2 are KGHTA and FQNQQP. This CDR3 has 13 amino acids. This CDR3 is CSSSRQSNSDYTF. CDR3 DNA (partial): TGCTCCAGCAGTCGGCAGTCAAACTCCGACTACACC. Drawing the rest from reference TRBV23 and TRBJ1-2, the complete variable domain is DAAVTQKPRYLIKMKGQEAEMKCIPEKGHTAVFWYQQKQSKELKFLIYFQNQQPLDQIDMVKERFSAVCPSSSLCSLGIRTCEAEDSALYLCSSSRQSNSDYTFGSGTRLLVI.

As to this clone: Genes and germline come from the mouse. The CDR3 is cut off 1 residue early in the read; its end comes from the germline J gene. The V and J genes are TRBV19 and TRBJ2-7; weak D call: TRBD1 (6 bases). This CDR3 comprises 13 residues. V lost 4 bases and J lost 7, with 15 bases in between. Per germline, CDR1 FNHDT and CDR2 SITEND (reference sequence). CDR3 amino acids: CASSPGQGGEQYF. The CDR3 bases that were read are TGTGCCAGCAGTCCGGGACAAGGAGGGGAACAGTAC.

As regards this clone: Each gene name is a mouse one. The read ends 1 residue early relative to the CDR3; the germline J gene fills the gap. This chain links TRBV19 with TRBJ2-3, with a weak D call TRBD1 (7 bases). Germline CDR1 is FNHDT and CDR2 is SITEND (reference sequence). The V and J ends lost 2 bases and 1 base respectively, with 14 bases between them. This CDR3 is 16 amino acids long. The CDR3 loop reads CASSMEGAGGAETLYF. The CDR3 DNA, read in part, is TGTGCCAGCAGTATGGAGGGGGCGGGTGGTGCAGAAACGCTGTAT.

As concerns this clone: Gene names are the mouse ones. The read ends 1 residue before the CDR3 terminus; that terminus is restored from the germline J gene. This chain connects TRBV23 to TRBJ2-5; the table assigns TRBD2, which was not confirmed against the DNA. Germline-derived CDR1 and CDR2 are KGHTA and FQNQQP. CDR3 length: 16 residues. The CDR3 here is CSSSPGLGVNQDTQYF. The CDR3 bases that were read are TGCTCCAGCAGTCCGGGACTGGGGGTTAACCAAGACACCCAGTAC.

In the case of this clone: Gene and germline names: mouse. From the germline J gene comes the end of the CDR3, since the read stops 1 residue before it. The genes are TRBV13-3 and TRBJ2-3; D remains unclear. V lost 5 bases and J lost 0, with 10 bases in between. This CDR3 has 14 residues. Germline-derived CDR1 and CDR2 are NNHDY and SYVADS. The covered CDR3 bases are TGTGCCAGCAGGGGGAGGTGGAGTGCAGAAACGCTGTAT. Protein: CASRGRWSAETLY. The entire CDR3 sequence reads CASRGRWSAETLYF.

In this sample, this clone turned up once. The gene names here belong to mouse. The sequenced fragment ends 1 residue before the CDR3 boundary, so the rest is inferred from the germline J gene. J is TRBJ1-3 and V is TRBV17; the D is unclear. Germline-derived CDR1 and CDR2 are MNHDT and YYDKIL. CDR3 length: 15 residues. The V end was cut by 0 bases, the J end by 0 bases, with 6 bases between. CDR3 DNA, as far as it was read: TGTGCTAGCAGTAGAGAGACGGATTCTGGAAATACGCTCTAT. The encoded protein is CASSRETDSGNTLY. The full CDR3 protein is CASSRETDSGNTLYF.

This clone was recorded once. All gene names here are mouse names. The CDR3 extends 1 residue past the end of the read, so its final part is completed from the germline J gene. The chain uses TRBV29 and TRBJ2-1; 7 nucleotides align to TRBD1. Germline trimming cut 6 bases from V and 1 base from J; bases unmatched to any gene: 3. This CDR3 has 14 residues. CDR1 and CDR2 (germline): MSHET, SYDVDS. CDR3 DNA (partial): TGTGCTAGCAGCCTGACAGGGAACTATGCTGAGCAGTTC. Amino acids: CASSLTGNYAEQF. The whole CDR3 region reads CASSLTGNYAEQFF.

Turning to this clone: The germline and genes are mouse ones. The CDR3 is cut off 1 residue early in the read; its end comes from the germline J gene. The V call is TRBV26, the J call TRBJ2-5; 7 bases agree with TRBD1. Looked up from germline, CDR1 is KGHPV and CDR2 is FQNQEV (reference sequence). J was trimmed by 5 bases and V by 4 bases; bases with no gene match: 6. The length of the CDR3 is 14 residues. CDR3 bases read: TGTGCCAGCAGTCGACAGGGAGGAGGAGACACCCAGTAC. It encodes CASSRQGGGDTQY. From start to end, the CDR3 is CASSRQGGGDTQYF. Based on the CDR3 plus reference TRBV26 and TRBJ2-5, the full variable domain is NSKVIQTPRYLVKGQGQKAKMRCIPEKGHPVVFWYQQNKNNEFKFLINFQNQEVLQQIDMTEKRFSAECPSNSPCSLEIQSSEAGDSALYLCASSRQGGGDTQYFGPGTRLLVL.